This T cell receptor (beta chain) derives from a study of T cells after yellow fever vaccination. Study-level information: Each low-cell-number fraction was prepared by means of SMART-Seq v4 Ultra Low Input.

TCRdb redid the calling of the 5' RACE reads with MiXCR, one entry per CDR3 protein. The sample has roughly 350,000 distinct CDR3 sequences, about 4% seen once. This clonotype was detected ten times or more. The CDR3 contains 13 residues. Germline V gene sequence: CDR1 MGHDK, CDR2 SYGVNS. Trimming shortened V by 3 bases and J by 2 bases, and 5 bases separated the two germline ends. Sequencing was performed on PBMCs, taken 5 days after the yellow fever booster vaccination. The TCR comes from a man in his late teens or twenties who received the YFV17D yellow fever vaccine. This chain joins TRBV25-1 and TRBJ1-5, with TRBD1 as a possible D gene (5 bases). The CDR3 nucleotides are TGTGCCAGCAGTGACAGGGGCAATCAGCCCCAGCATTTT. Its protein is CASSDRGNQPQHF.